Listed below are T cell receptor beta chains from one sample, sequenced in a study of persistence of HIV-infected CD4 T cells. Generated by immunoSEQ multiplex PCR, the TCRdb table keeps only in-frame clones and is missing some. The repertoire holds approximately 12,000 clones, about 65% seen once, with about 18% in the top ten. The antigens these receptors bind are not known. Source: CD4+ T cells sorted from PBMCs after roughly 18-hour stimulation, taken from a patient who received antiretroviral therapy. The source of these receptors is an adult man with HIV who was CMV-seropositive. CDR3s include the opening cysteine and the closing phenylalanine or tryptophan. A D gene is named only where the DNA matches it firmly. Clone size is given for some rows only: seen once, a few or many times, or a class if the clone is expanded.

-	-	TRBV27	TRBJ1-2	TGTGCCAGCAGCACGAGGGGTGTTGGCTACACCTTC	CASSTRGVGYTF
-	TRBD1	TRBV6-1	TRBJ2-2	TGTGCCAGCAGTGCCACCAGGGGGCCCAGGCTAACCGGGGAGCTGTTTTTT	CASSATRGPRLTGELFF
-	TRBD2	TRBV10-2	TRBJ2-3	TGCGCCAGTAGCGGGGGGCCCACAGATACGCAGTATTTT	CASSGGPTDTQYF
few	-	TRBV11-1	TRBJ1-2	TGTGCCAGCAGCCTGAACACGGCTAACTATGGCTACACCTTC	CASSLNTANYGYTF
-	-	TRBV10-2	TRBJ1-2	TGCGCCAGCAGTGAGTCCGGGGGTGCCAGCGCCTTC	CASSESGGASAF
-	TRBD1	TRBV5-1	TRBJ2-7	TGCGCCAGCAGCGATTATTCGGGACAGGGGGCCGAGCAGTACTTC	CASSDYSGQGAEQYF
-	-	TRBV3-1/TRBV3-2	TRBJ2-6	TGTGCCAGCAGCCAAGGGTCCGGGGTCTCTGGGGCCAACGTCCTGACTTTC	CASSQGSGVSGANVLTF
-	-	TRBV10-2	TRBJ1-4	TGCGCCAGCCTCAATGGGGAAAAACTGTTTTTT	CASLNGEKLFF
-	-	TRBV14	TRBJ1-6	TGTGCCAGCAGCCAAGAGTGGGGACGGAATTCACCCCTCCACTTT	CASSQEWGRNSPLHF
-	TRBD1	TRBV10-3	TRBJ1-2	TGTGCCATCAGTGAATCCCAAGGGACAGCTAGCTATGGCTACACCTTC	CAISESQGTASYGYTF
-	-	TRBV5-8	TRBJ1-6	TGTGCCAGCAGCCCCGGACGGGGTATGGGGAATAATTCACCCCTCCACTTT	CASSPGRGMGNNSPLHF
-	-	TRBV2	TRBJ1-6	TGTGCCAGCAGTTTCGGGACCCGGGCCGATAATTCACCCCTCCACTTT	CASSFGTRADNSPLHF
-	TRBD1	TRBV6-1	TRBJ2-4	TGTGCCAGCAGTGGGATGATGACAGGGGGTGTCCGGGACATTCAGTACTTC	CASSGMMTGGVRDIQYF
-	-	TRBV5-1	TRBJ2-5	TGCGCCAGCAGACCCGGGGGCCCCCAAGAGACCCAGTACTTC	CASRPGGPQETQYF
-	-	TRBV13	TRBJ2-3	TGTGCCAGCAGCTTAACAGGCGGGCCCACAGATACGCAGTATTTT	CASSLTGGPTDTQYF
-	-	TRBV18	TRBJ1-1	TGTGCCAGCTCACAGGGGGGGGTCGCTTTCTTT	CASSQGGVAFF
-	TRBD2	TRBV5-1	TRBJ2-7	TGCGCCAGCAGCTATGGCCACGGGACTAGTCTCACCGAGCAGTACTTC	CASSYGHGTSLTEQYF
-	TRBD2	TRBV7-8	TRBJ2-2	TGTGCCAGCAGCTTAGCGGCTAGCGGGGTTAACACCGGGGAGCTGTTTTTT	CASSLAASGVNTGELFF
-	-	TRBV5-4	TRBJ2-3	TGTGCCAGCTCTGGTCAAGGAGCAGGAGGCACAGATACGCAGTATTTT	CASSGQGAGGTDTQYF
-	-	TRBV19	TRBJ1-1	TGTGCCAGTAGTGTCAGATCGAACACTGAAGCTTTCTTT	CASSVRSNTEAFF
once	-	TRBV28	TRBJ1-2	TGTGCCAGCAGTCCTTACAGCAGCGGCTATGGCTACACCTTC	CASSPYSSGYGYTF
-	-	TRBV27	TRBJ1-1	TGTGCCAGCAGTTTACGCCGACAGTCTGAAGCTTTCTTT	CASSLRRQSEAFF
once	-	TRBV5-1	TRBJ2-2	TGCGCCAGCAGCTTGGAGGGTAGCCCAATCACCGGGGAGCTGTTTTTT	CASSLEGSPITGELFF
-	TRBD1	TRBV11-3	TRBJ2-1	TGTGCCAGCAGCTGGGGACAGGGAGGGTACAATGAGCAGTTCTTC	CASSWGQGGYNEQFF
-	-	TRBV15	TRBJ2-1	TGTGCCACCGGTTCTTCGGGGGTGGACAATGAGCAGTTCTTC	CATGSSGVDNEQFF
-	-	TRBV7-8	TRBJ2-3	TGTGCCAGCAGCTTAGGGCTTAGAGATACGCAGTATTTT	CASSLGLRDTQYF
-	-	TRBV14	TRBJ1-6	TGTGCCAGCAGCCAAGTTGGGAGTTCACCCCTCCACTTT	CASSQVGSSPLHF
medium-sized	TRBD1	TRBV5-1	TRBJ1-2	TGCGCCAGCAGCCTGGACAGGAACTATGGCTACACCTTC	CASSLDRNYGYTF
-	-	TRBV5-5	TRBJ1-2	TGTGCCAGCCGAATAGGGTCATTAGACTACTATGGCTACACCTTC	CASRIGSLDYYGYTF
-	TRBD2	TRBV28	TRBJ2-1	TGTGCCAGCAGTCCGGTTAGAGCTAGCGGGGGGCTTGAGCAGTTCTTC	CASSPVRASGGLEQFF
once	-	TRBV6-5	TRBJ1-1	TGTGCCAGCAGTTACGTAGAGAACACTGAAGCTTTCTTT	CASSYVENTEAFF
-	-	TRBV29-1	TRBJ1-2	TGCAGCGTTTCCCCACCGGGACAAAGAAACTATGGCTACACCTTC	CSVSPPGQRNYGYTF
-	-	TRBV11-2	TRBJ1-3	TGTGCCAGCAGCTTACTTGGGGAGGATTACACCATATATTTT	CASSLLGEDYTIYF
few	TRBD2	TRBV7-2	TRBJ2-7	TGTGCCAGCAGACCGACCCTAGCGGGGGGGCTGGGCGAGCAGTACTTC	CASRPTLAGGLGEQYF
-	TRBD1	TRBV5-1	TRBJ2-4	TGCGCCAGCAGCAACTCGGGACAGGGTTTCGAAAACATTCAGTACTTC	CASSNSGQGFENIQYF
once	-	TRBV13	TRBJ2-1	TGTGCCAGCAGCTTACCAGGAAGCTCCTACAATGAGCAGTTCTTC	CASSLPGSSYNEQFF
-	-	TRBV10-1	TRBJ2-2	TGCGCCAGCAGCCTAGGAGCGGAGAACACCGGGGAGCTGTTTTTT	CASSLGAENTGELFF
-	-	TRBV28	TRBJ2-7	TGTGCCAGCAGCTCCCAGGGAGCGCGGGTCGAGCAGTACTTC	CASSSQGARVEQYF
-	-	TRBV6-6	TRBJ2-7	TGTGCCAGCAGTTACTCCGGAGGAGACCACACCTACGAGCAGTACTTC	CASSYSGGDHTYEQYF
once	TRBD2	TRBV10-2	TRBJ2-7	TGCGCCAGCAGACCACTAGCGCTGAGCTCCTACGAGCAGTACTTC	CASRPLALSSYEQYF
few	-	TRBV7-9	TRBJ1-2	TGTGCCAGCAGCTTAGCGGGGCAGGACGGGACGGGCTATGGCTACACCTTC	CASSLAGQDGTGYGYTF
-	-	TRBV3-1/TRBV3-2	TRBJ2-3	TGTGCCAGCAGCCAAGATCTGGGGGTTGGCACAGATACGCAGTATTTT	CASSQDLGVGTDTQYF